This T cell receptor beta chain appears in the sequencing data of a study of persistence of HIV-infected CD4 T cells. Across the whole study: Two participants gave one leukapheresis sample; others gave up to about 180 mL blood repeatedly.

Trimming stripped 3 bases from V and 2 bases from J, with 7 bases between. The CDR3 has 12 residues. Germline V CDR1 and CDR2: SQVTM, ANQGSEA. The stimulus was an HIV-1 Gag 15-mer peptide pool, 1 ug/peptide/mL. Sorting of responding CD4+ T cells relied on upregulated CD40 ligand together with CD69. Undetectable plasma HIV-1 RNA below 50 copies/mL lasted at least 4 years. Before stimulation, PBMCs underwent CD8+ T cell depletion. Comments on this clone: Its target is not known.

Sequencing used immunoSEQ version 4 in survey mode. Each sample used up to 1 ug genomic DNA diluted to approximately 10 ng/uL. Sequenced by immunoSEQ multiplex PCR; TCRdb stores in-frame clones only, minus some. This table holds approximately 25,000 clones, about 74% found once. This sequence originates from an adult man with HIV who was CMV-seropositive. The sample consisted of CD4+ T cells sorted from PBMCs after roughly 20-hour stimulation, taken from a patient who received antiretroviral therapy. The rearrangement joins TRBV29-1 to TRBJ1-1; no clear D. The DNA for the CDR3 is TGCAGCGTTGACCCCTCAAACACTGAAGCTTTCTTT. It codes for CSVDPSNTEAFF.